This entry lists 23 T cell receptor beta chains sequenced from one sample in a study of blood T cell repertoires in COVID-19. Clones were read by immunoSEQ multiplex PCR, and TCRdb kept only the in-frame ones, dropping some. The sample lists just over 95,000 clones; 90% were seen once. The specimen was peripheral blood. These receptors came from a man aged 55-75 years with acute or convalescent COVID-19.

This sequence joins TRBV19 and TRBJ1-2, with 7 nucleotides matching TRBD1. Germline V gives CDR1 LNHDA, CDR2 SQIVND (reference sequence). The CDR3 contains 15 residues. The trim removed 1 base at V and 4 bases at J, leaving 6 bases unmatched. The CDR3, as DNA: TGTGCCAGTAGTATAGGGGGACAGACGTTCTATGGCTACACCTTC. It codes for CASSIGGQTFYGYTF.

The J gene is TRBJ1-5, the V gene TRBV19, with a possible D match to TRBD1 (6 bases). Germline V CDR1 and CDR2: LNHDA, SQIVND (reference sequence). V shed 1 base and J shed 2 bases, with 21 bases lying between them. This CDR3 has 19 residues. The CDR3 nucleotides read TGTGCCAGTAGTATAGGTTTGACTCGGGGGGCAACGGGCAATCAGCCCCAGCATTTT. This sequence encodes CASSIGLTRGATGNQPQHF.

CDR3: CASSQGGGWDGELFF. The CDR3 nucleotides are TGTGCCAGCAGCCAAGGAGGAGGGTGGGACGGGGAGCTGTTTTTT. V usage is TRBV3-1 (or the pseudogene TRBV3-2) and J usage is TRBJ2-2; possible D gene TRBD2, 6 bases. This CDR3 is 15 amino acids long. V was trimmed by 1 base and J by 7 bases, leaving 13 bases between them. Per the germline V gene, CDR1 is LGHDT and CDR2 is YNNKEL (reference sequence).

The chain uses TRBV3-1 (or the pseudogene TRBV3-2) and TRBJ1-2; D ambiguous. V dropped 1 base and J dropped 7 bases, with 7 bases sitting between them. The CDR3 extends over 12 amino acids. Germline lookup yields CDR1 LGHDT and CDR2 YNNKEL (reference sequence). The CDR3 region is CASSQALFGYTF. CDR3 coding DNA: TGTGCCAGCAGCCAAGCGCTATTTGGCTACACCTTC.

The chain couples TRBV7-2 to TRBJ1-3, with 7 bases matching TRBD1. CDR1 and CDR2 (germline): SGHTA, FQGNSA. J was trimmed by 0 bases and V by 8 bases; bases with no gene match: 4. CDR3 length: 14 residues. The CDR3 DNA is TGTGCCAGCGCCCAGGGGGTCTCTGGAAACACCATATATTTT. Its protein is CASAQGVSGNTIYF. The entire variable domain, with the rest obtained from reference TRBV7-2 and TRBJ1-3, is as follows: GAGVSQSPSNKVTEKGKDVELRCDPISGHTALYWYRQSLGQGLEFLIYFQGNSAPDKSGLPSDRFSAERTGGSVSTLTIQRTQQEDSAVYLCASAQGVSGNTIYFGEGSWLTVV.

The rearrangement links TRBV4-1 to TRBJ2-5, with a weak D call TRBD2 (6 bases). Trimming took off 6 bases at V and 2 bases at J, with 22 bases between the two ends. The CDR3 totals 17 residues. Germline V gene data show CDR1 as MGHRA and CDR2 as YSYEKL. The DNA for the CDR3 is TGCGCCAGCAGACCCCCTCCCCCTTTAGGGACTCAAGAGACCCAGTACTTC. Translation: CASRPPPPLGTQETQYF.

CDR3 DNA: TGTGCCAGCAGCCCCGGACAGGGAACAACTAATGAAAAACTGTTTTTT. It codes for CASSPGQGTTNEKLFF. V usage is TRBV11-3 and J usage is TRBJ1-4; 8 bases agree with TRBD1. The CDR3 extends over 16 amino acids. V shed 5 bases, J shed 0 bases, and the junction held 5 bases outside the gene matches. Germline V gene lookup returns CDR1 SGHNT and CDR2 YENEEA.

This chain uses TRBV30 with TRBJ1-2; 7 bases line up with TRBD1. This CDR3 is built from 16 residues. CDR1 GTSNPN and CDR2 SVGIG come from the germline V gene (reference sequence). V gave up 0 bases and J gave up 4 bases; unmatched junction bases: 11. This CDR3 reads CAWSVLEGAMAYGYTF. The CDR3 DNA sequence: TGTGCCTGGAGTGTACTAGAGGGGGCGATGGCCTATGGCTACACCTTC. Full variable domain (outside the CDR3, taken from reference TRBV30 and TRBJ1-2): SQTIHQWPATLVQPVGSPLSLECTVEGTSNPNLYWYRQAAGRGLQLLFYSVGIGQISSEVPQNLSASRPQDRQFILSSKKLLLSDSGFYLCAWSVLEGAMAYGYTFGSGTRLTVV.

The gene calls are TRBV7-9 and TRBJ2-1; 12 bases are a match to TRBD1. Trimming removed 5 bases from V and 7 bases from J; junction bases left unmatched: 6. The CDR3 is 15 residues long. Germline loops: CDR1 SEHNR, CDR2 FQNEAQ (reference sequence). CDR3 nucleotides: TGTGCCAGCAGCCTTCCGGGACAGGGGGCTAATGAGCAGTTCTTC. Translated, it gives CASSLPGQGANEQFF.

This sequence joins TRBV24-1 and TRBJ1-2, with unresolved D. The CDR3 sequence is 12 residues long. Trimming stripped 4 bases from V and 2 bases from J, with 4 bases between. Germline values: CDR1 KGHDR, CDR2 SFDVKD. DNA of the CDR3: TGTGCCACCAGTGACCCGAACTATGGCTACACCTTC. Encoded protein: CATSDPNYGYTF.

This clone was counted a single time. The V and J genes are TRBV4-2 and TRBJ2-3, with D uncertain. The ends were cut back, 0 bases at V and 3 bases at J, with 10 bases in the middle. This CDR3 is 15 amino acids long. The V gene's germline CDR1 is LGHNA and CDR2 YNFKEQ. The DNA of the CDR3 is TGTGCCAGCAGCCAAGAACTGACCGGGACAGATACGCAGTATTTT. This codes for CASSQELTGTDTQYF.

Only one count was recorded for this clone. V gene TRBV6-1 combines with J gene TRBJ2-7; 7 bases align to TRBD1. V trimming: 0 bases; J trimming: 3 bases; junction bases outside the gene matches: 11. Germline V gene data show CDR1 as MNHNS and CDR2 as SASEGT. The CDR3 loop spans 17 amino acids. CDR3: CASSEALAVQGDYEQYF. The CDR3 DNA is TGTGCCAGCAGTGAAGCGTTGGCAGTTCAGGGGGACTACGAGCAGTACTTC.

The CDR3 DNA reads TGTGCCAGTTTCCCGGGGACAGGGACTACCTACGAGCAGTACTTC. It is translated as CASFPGTGTTYEQYF. The V gene is TRBV19, the J gene TRBJ2-7; 9 bases agree with TRBD1. From germline, CDR1 is LNHDA and CDR2 SQIVND (reference sequence). CDR3 length equals 15 residues. The junction had 10 bases not matched to a gene; V was cut back by 8 bases and J by 2 bases.

The gene calls are TRBV11-1 and TRBJ1-2; tentatively, D is TRBD1 (5 bases). The CDR3 has 14 amino acids. V was cut by 6 bases and J by 1 base, with 12 bases left in between. Germline values: CDR1 SGHAT, CDR2 FQDESV (reference sequence). The CDR3 here is CASRPRQRNYGYTF. As DNA, the CDR3 is TGTGCCAGCAGACCTCGACAGCGTAACTATGGCTACACCTTC.

This clone was seen just once. The V call is TRBV18, the J call TRBJ2-3, with 8 bases that match TRBD2. V was clipped by 2 bases and J by 5 bases; unmatched bases: 12. The CDR3 is 17 residues long. Per germline, CDR1 KGHSH and CDR2 LQKENI. The CDR3 protein is CASSPVRAGAQLDTQYF. The CDR3 DNA is TGTGCCAGCTCACCAGTTAGAGCGGGGGCCCAACTAGATACGCAGTATTTT.

This chain joins TRBV25-1 and TRBJ1-3; the D gene is possibly TRBD1 (5 bases). This CDR3 is 16 amino acids long. Germline lookup yields CDR1 MGHDK and CDR2 SYGVNS. V dropped 4 bases and J dropped 2 bases, with 15 bases sitting between them. CDR3 sequence: CASSARTGSAGNTIYF. The CDR3 DNA is TGTGCCAGCAGTGCGAGAACAGGCTCCGCTGGAAACACCATATATTTT.

The chain carries TRBV2 and TRBJ1-6; maybe TRBD1 (6 bases). CDR3 length equals 15 residues. V lost 6 bases to trimming and J lost 5 bases, with 14 bases between them. CDR1 is SNHLY, CDR2 FYNNEI, per germline. Here the CDR3 reads CASSDPGTNNSPLHF. The CDR3 DNA follows: TGTGCCAGCAGCGACCCCGGGACAAATAATTCACCCCTCCACTTT.

The chain recombines TRBV6-4 with TRBJ1-2; 7 bases are shared with TRBD1. The V gene end was trimmed by 7 bases and the J gene end by 3 bases; junction bases not matched to a gene: 5. From germline, CDR1 is MRHNA and CDR2 SNTAGT. This CDR3 spans 13 amino acids. CDR3 region: CASKGQVDYGYTF. CDR3 in DNA: TGTGCCAGCAAAGGACAGGTGGACTATGGCTACACCTTC.

In DNA form, the CDR3 reads TGTGCCAGCAGTTACCAGACGGAGAAGGGGACTGAAGCTTTCTTT. Translating it yields CASSYQTEKGTEAFF. J is TRBJ1-1 and V is TRBV6-5; D possibly corresponds to TRBD1 (5 bases). Trimming cost V 2 bases and J 5 bases, with 15 bases left between them. This CDR3 has 15 residues. The germline V gene encodes CDR1 MNHEY and CDR2 SVGAGI.

This chain joins TRBV2 and TRBJ1-2; D gene unclear. The CDR3 contains 13 residues. Trimming shortened V by 4 bases and J by 4 bases, and 10 bases separated the two germline ends. Germline assignment: CDR1 SNHLY and CDR2 FYNNEI. CDR3 in amino acids: CASSGEFGYGYTF. The CDR3 DNA follows: TGTGCCAGCAGTGGGGAGTTTGGCTATGGCTACACCTTC.

This chain joins TRBV4-1 and TRBJ1-1, with 9 bases identical to TRBD1. J was trimmed by 6 bases and V by 5 bases; bases with no gene match: 7. Germline CDR1 MGHRA, CDR2 YSYEKL. This CDR3 has 14 residues. The CDR3 DNA is TGCGCCAGCAGCGGCCGACAGGGGGAGGCTGAAGCTTTCTTT. As protein: CASSGRQGEAEAFF.

This chain joins TRBV11-3 and TRBJ1-5, with D possibly TRBD1 on 5 matching bases. V lost 0 bases to trimming and J lost 2 bases, with 11 bases between them. The CDR3 has 16 amino acids. Per the germline V gene, CDR1 is SGHNT and CDR2 is YENEEA. The CDR3 DNA follows: TGTGCCAGCAGCTTAGAAGGGGTTCGGGGCAATCAGCCCCAGCATTTT. This sequence encodes CASSLEGVRGNQPQHF.

The rearrangement joins TRBV9 to TRBJ1-1; a possible D gene is TRBD1 (5 bases). Trimming pared 1 base from V and 1 base from J, leaving 8 bases between. The germline V gene encodes CDR1 SGDLS and CDR2 YYNGEE. There are 14 residues in the CDR3. As DNA, the CDR3 is TGTGCCAGCAGCGTAACAGGAGCGAACACTGAAGCTTTCTTT. Its protein product is CASSVTGANTEAFF.